These T cell receptor beta chains were read from a single sample in a study of blood T cells in healthy people across ages. MiXCR, run by TCRdb on the 5' RACE reads, gives a single entry per CDR3 protein. The profile shows fewer than 800,000 distinct CDR3 sequences, around 25% of them singletons. This sample was also put to use in a study of T cells of mothers and their children.

The sample was blood. The receptors shown here come from a boy younger than 18 in good health. CDR3s include the opening cysteine and the closing phenylalanine or tryptophan. D genes are given only for firm matches. Clone size appears in some rows only: once, few, many, or a class for an expanded clone.

>TRBV20-1|NA|TRBJ2-2|NA
TGCAGTGCTAGATCCGGGACACCAGCGAACACCGGGGAGCTGTTTTTT
CSARSGTPANTGELFF
>TRBV27|NA|TRBJ2-7|NA
TGTGCCAGCAGTTTAGGGGATACTGCCTCCTACGAGCAGTACTTC
CASSLGDTASYEQYF
>TRBV20-1|TRBD1|TRBJ2-7|few
TGCAGTGCCAGCAGGACAGGGGCCTACGAGCAGTACTTC
CSASRTGAYEQYF
>TRBV7-9|NA|TRBJ2-6|NA
TGTGCCAGTGGAGACTCTGGGGCCAACGTCCTGACTTTC
CASGDSGANVLTF
>TRBV9|NA|TRBJ2-5|few
TGTGCCAGCAGCGTAGGCGGGGCCTACGAAGAGACCCAGTACTTC
CASSVGGAYEETQYF
>TRBV2|NA|TRBJ2-3|NA
TGTGCCAGCACCGTTAACGGATACACAGATACGCAGTATTTT
CASTVNGYTDTQYF
>TRBV27|NA|TRBJ2-5|NA
TGTGCCAGCAGTTTATATGAGGGGGGAGAAGAGACCCAGTACTTC
CASSLYEGGEETQYF
>TRBV29-1|NA|TRBJ2-4|NA
TGCAGCGTCCACGGACAGAAAAACAAAAACATTCAGTACTTC
CSVHGQKNKNIQYF
>TRBV29-1|NA|TRBJ2-1|few
TGCAGCGTCGCCCCCCCTGAGCAGTTCTTC
CSVAPPEQFF
>TRBV7-6|NA|TRBJ2-3|few
TGTGCCAGCAGCTTAGCGCCCCGTTCTAGCACAGATACGCAGTATTTT
CASSLAPRSSTDTQYF
>TRBV29-1|NA|TRBJ2-4|few
TGCAGCGTTGGGACCCGACTGGCCAAAAACATTCAGTACTTC
CSVGTRLAKNIQYF
>TRBV15|TRBD2|TRBJ2-5|NA
TGTGCCACCAGCGGCAAATTCGGACTAGCGGGAGGGGAGACCCAGTACTTC
CATSGKFGLAGGETQYF
>TRBV12-3/TRBV12-4|TRBD2|TRBJ2-7|few
TGTGCCAGCAGTTTCCCTCCCACTAGCGGGGGGCGGCGGGGTGAGCAGTACTTC
CASSFPPTSGGRRGEQYF
>TRBV4-1|NA|TRBJ1-1|NA
TGCGCCAGCAGCCCCGGGGAGGTCGGGCCTGAAGCTTTCTTT
CASSPGEVGPEAFF
>TRBV6-1|NA|TRBJ2-2|NA
TGTGCCAGCAGTGAAGGTTTTCGGGGGCCCGGGGAGCTGTTTTTT
CASSEGFRGPGELFF
>TRBV6-6|NA|TRBJ2-4|NA
TGTGCCAGCAGTTACATACAGCAAAACATTCAGTACTTC
CASSYIQQNIQYF
>TRBV7-3|NA|TRBJ2-5|many
TGTGCCAGCAGTTTAATCCCCCAAGAGACCCAGTACTTC
CASSLIPQETQYF
>TRBV21-1|NA|TRBJ2-3|NA
TGTGCCAGCAGCAAACGTGTCAGCGGGGCGAATCCAACCTCCACAGATACGCAGTATTTT
CASSKRVSGANPTSTDTQYF
>TRBV9|TRBD1|TRBJ2-7|NA
TGTGCCAGCAGCGTAGCGGCGGGACAGGTCGGGGAGCAGTACTTC
CASSVAAGQVGEQYF
>TRBV29-1|NA|TRBJ1-2|few
TGCAGCGTTGAAGACTATGGCTACACCTTC
CSVEDYGYTF
>TRBV12-3/TRBV12-4|NA|TRBJ2-3|NA
TGTGCCAGCAGTTCGCGCGACCACACAGATACGCAGTATTTT
CASSSRDHTDTQYF
>TRBV25-1|NA|TRBJ2-3|many
TGTGCCAGCAGACTAGGAGATACGCAGTATTTT
CASRLGDTQYF
>TRBV2|NA|TRBJ2-5|NA
TGTGCCAGCAGTTACACTAGGGAATCGGAGACCCAGTACTTC
CASSYTRESETQYF
>TRBV28|NA|TRBJ2-5|NA
TGTGCCAGCAGTTCTTACAGGGGAGGCGAGACCCAGTACTTC
CASSSYRGGETQYF
>TRBV24-1|NA|TRBJ2-3|once
TGTGCCACCAGTGATTTCAATACAGGGAGACTGGATACGCAGTATTTT
CATSDFNTGRLDTQYF
>TRBV6-1|NA|TRBJ2-5|few
TGTGCCAGCAGTGAAGAAACTTTTGGCTTCCAAGAGACCCAGTACTTC
CASSEETFGFQETQYF
>TRBV12-3/TRBV12-4|TRBD1|TRBJ2-1|NA
TGTGCCAGCAGTACAACAGGGGCCATCGGTTGTCAGAATGAGCAGTTCTTC
CASSTTGAIGCQNEQFF
>TRBV7-3|TRBD2|TRBJ2-2|NA
TGTGCCAGCAGCTTAGGGACTAGCGGGATCTTCACCGGGGAGCTGTTTTTT
CASSLGTSGIFTGELFF
>TRBV7-2|NA|TRBJ2-2|NA
TGTGCCAGCAGCGACGCACAGAGGCCCGCCGGGGAGCTGTTTTTT
CASSDAQRPAGELFF
>TRBV7-2|NA|TRBJ2-7|few
TGTGCCAGCAGCTTAGATCTGGGGCGCGACGAGCAGTACTTC
CASSLDLGRDEQYF
>TRBV7-2|TRBD1|TRBJ1-4|NA
TGTGCCAGCAGCCCAGGGGGTGGCGGTCGGGAAAAACTGTTTTTT
CASSPGGGGREKLFF
>TRBV6-1|NA|TRBJ2-1|NA
TGTGCCAGCAGCTCGCGCCCTTACCCCTACAATGAGCAGTTCTTC
CASSSRPYPYNEQFF
>TRBV29-1|NA|TRBJ2-7|NA
TGCAGCGTTGAGTGGGGTCTCGAGCAGTACTTC
CSVEWGLEQYF
>TRBV29-1|TRBD2|TRBJ2-1|NA
TGCAGCACTAAGAGCGGGAACTACAATGAGCAGTTCTTC
CSTKSGNYNEQFF
>TRBV4-2|NA|TRBJ2-5|NA
TGTGCCAGCAGCCAAGAAAGTTCAGCTCGGGGGACCCAGTACTTC
CASSQESSARGTQYF
>TRBV6-6|NA|TRBJ2-2|NA
TGTGCCAGCCCCGCGAACACCGGGGAGCTGTTTTTT
CASPANTGELFF
>TRBV29-1|NA|TRBJ2-3|few
TGCAGCGTTGCCCATTCGGCGCAGTATTTT
CSVAHSAQYF
>TRBV7-9|NA|TRBJ1-3|NA
TGTGCCAGCAGCCCGACTCTCTCTGGAAACACCATATATTTT
CASSPTLSGNTIYF
>TRBV20-1|NA|TRBJ2-6|few
TGCAGTGCTAGACCCCAGGGTCGTGGGGCCAACGTCCTGACTTTC
CSARPQGRGANVLTF
>TRBV5-1|NA|TRBJ2-5|many
TGTGCTAGCAGCTTAGATGCCGGGGAAGAGACCCAGTACTTC
CASSLDAGEETQYF
>TRBV20-1|NA|TRBJ1-3|NA
TGCAGTGCTACCGGCGTCGGAAACACCATATATTTT
CSATGVGNTIYF